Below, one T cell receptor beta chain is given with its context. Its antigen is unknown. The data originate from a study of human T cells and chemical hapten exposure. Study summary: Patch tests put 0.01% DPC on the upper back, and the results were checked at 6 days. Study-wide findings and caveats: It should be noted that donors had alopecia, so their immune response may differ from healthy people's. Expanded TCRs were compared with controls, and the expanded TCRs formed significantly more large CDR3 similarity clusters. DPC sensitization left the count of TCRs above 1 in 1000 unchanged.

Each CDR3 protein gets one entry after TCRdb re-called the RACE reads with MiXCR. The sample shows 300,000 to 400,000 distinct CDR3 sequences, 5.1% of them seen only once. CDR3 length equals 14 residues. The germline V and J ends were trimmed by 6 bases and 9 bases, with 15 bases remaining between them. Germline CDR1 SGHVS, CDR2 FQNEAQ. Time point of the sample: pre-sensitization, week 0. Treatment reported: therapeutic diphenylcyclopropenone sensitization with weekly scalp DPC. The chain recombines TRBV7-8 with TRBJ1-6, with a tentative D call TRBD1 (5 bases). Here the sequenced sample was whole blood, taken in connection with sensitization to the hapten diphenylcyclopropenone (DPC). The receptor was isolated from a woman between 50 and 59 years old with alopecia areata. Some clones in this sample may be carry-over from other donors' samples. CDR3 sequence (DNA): TGTGCCAGCAGTCGGACCTCAAGGGGTTCACCCCTCCACTTT. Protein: CASSRTSRGSPLHF.